This T cell receptor (beta chain) was sequenced during a study of shared clonotypes between healthy human individuals. General study findings and limits: Clonotypes shared by all four donors outscored non-shared clonotypes in generation probability.

Between the trimmed V and J ends, which lost 5 bases and 6 bases, there was a span of 14 bases. This CDR3 has 13 residues. CDR1 is SQVTM and CDR2 is ANQGSEA in the germline V gene. The method was immunoSEQ multiplex PCR; TCRdb's version includes in-frame clones alone and lacks a portion of them. The table shows around 2,000,000 clones, with 85% to 95% occurring only once. Healthy HIV-negative adults with no recent acute infections or vaccinations were recruited as donors. Notes on this clone: The antigen is not known.

The V gene is TRBV29-1, the J gene TRBJ2-4; maybe TRBD1 (5 bases). The sample taken for sequencing was naive CD4+ T cells sorted from blood. Subset denoted: CD45RA+ positively selected. This clonotype was obtained from a man aged 18 to 30 in good health. DNA of the CDR3: TGCAGCGTTTTCCAGGGTGGGGCAAACATTCAGTACTTC. Translating gives CSVFQGGANIQYF.